The source of this TCR beta chain is a study of PD-L1 blockade in urothelial cancer. Study context: Blood was subjected to analysis at 3 weeks (second dose) and 6 weeks following treatment start.

Spiked synthetic TCR analogs estimated absolute template abundance per PCR. TCRdb's table, derived via immunoSEQ multiplex PCR, lists solely in-frame clones and lacks some. This repertoire shows roughly 100,000 clones, approximately 82% found once; its top ten account for under 10%. This clone appeared a single time. What it binds is not known. This CDR3 spans 11 amino acids. CDR1 is SNHLY, CDR2 FYNNEI, per germline. Trimming took off 3 bases at V and 10 bases at J, with 8 bases between the two ends. Study-level findings and limits: Durable benefit was linked to greater 3-week expansion of tumor-associated blood clones.

Time point meaning: peripheral blood 6 weeks after treatment start. The origin of this receptor is a man aged 65 to 85 with urothelial cancer. The chain combines TRBV2 with TRBJ2-3, with D possibly matching TRBD2 (6 bases). The sample in question was PBMCs, obtained around atezolizumab (anti-PD-L1) treatment. The CDR3 here is CASSEGGPQYF. Here the CDR3 DNA reads TGTGCCAGCAGTGAGGGGGGTCCGCAGTATTTT.